This T cell receptor beta chain comes out of a study of PD-L1 blockade in urothelial cancer. Study overall: Males with bladder-origin urothelial cancer made up about nine tenths of the roughly 29 patients. Each blood sample yielded a median of 141,255 T cells. As for prior chemotherapy regimens, patients had received 0 to 3.

Time point in this sample: pretreatment peripheral blood. TCR analog templates of synthetic origin were spiked into each PCR. Some clones are missing from TCRdb's copy, which holds only in-frame ones; the method was immunoSEQ multiplex PCR. The sample shows approximately 94,000 clones, roughly 91% of them seen only once. The V and J ends lost 5 bases and 1 base, in that order; junction bases with no gene match: 10. This CDR3 is 17 amino acids long. Per the germline V gene, CDR1 is MDHEN and CDR2 is SYDVKM. This sequence joins TRBV28 and TRBJ2-3; 9 positions agree with TRBD2. The sample here was PBMCs, taken around atezolizumab (anti-PD-L1) treatment. The sequence came from a man in his fifties or sixties with urothelial cancer. CDR3 region: CASSPAGGGLGTDTQYF. The DNA of the CDR3 is TGTGCCAGCAGTCCCGCGGGAGGGGGTTTGGGCACAGATACGCAGTATTTT.